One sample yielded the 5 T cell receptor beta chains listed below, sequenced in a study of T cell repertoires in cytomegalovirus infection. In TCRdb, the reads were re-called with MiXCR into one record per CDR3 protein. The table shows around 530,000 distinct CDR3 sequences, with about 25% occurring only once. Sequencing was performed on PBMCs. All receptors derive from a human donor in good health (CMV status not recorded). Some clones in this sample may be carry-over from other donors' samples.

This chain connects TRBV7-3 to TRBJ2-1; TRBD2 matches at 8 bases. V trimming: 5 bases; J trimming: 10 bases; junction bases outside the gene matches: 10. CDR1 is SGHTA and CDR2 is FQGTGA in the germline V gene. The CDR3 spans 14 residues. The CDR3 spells CASSPRREAGEQFF. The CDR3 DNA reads TGTGCCAGCAGCCCTCGGCGGGAGGCTGGGGAGCAGTTCTTC.

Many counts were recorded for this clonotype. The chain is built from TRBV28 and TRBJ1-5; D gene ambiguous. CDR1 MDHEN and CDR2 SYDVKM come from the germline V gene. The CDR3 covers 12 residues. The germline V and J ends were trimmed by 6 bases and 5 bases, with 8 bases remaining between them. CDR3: CASRAGDQPQHF. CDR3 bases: TGTGCCAGCAGGGCGGGAGATCAGCCCCAGCATTTT.

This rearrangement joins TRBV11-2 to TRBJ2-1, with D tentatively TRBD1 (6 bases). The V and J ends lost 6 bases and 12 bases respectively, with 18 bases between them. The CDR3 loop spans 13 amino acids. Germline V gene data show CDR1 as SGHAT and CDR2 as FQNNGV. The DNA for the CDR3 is TGTGCCAGCAGGCCTCGTCCCGAGGGGGTGCAGTTCTTC. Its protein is CASRPRPEGVQFF.

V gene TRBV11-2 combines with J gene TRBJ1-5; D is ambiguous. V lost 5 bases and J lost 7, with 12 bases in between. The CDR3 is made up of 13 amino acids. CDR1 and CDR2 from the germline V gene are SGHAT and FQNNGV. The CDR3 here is CASSIWDQQPQHF. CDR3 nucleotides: TGTGCCAGCAGCATCTGGGATCAACAGCCCCAGCATTTT.

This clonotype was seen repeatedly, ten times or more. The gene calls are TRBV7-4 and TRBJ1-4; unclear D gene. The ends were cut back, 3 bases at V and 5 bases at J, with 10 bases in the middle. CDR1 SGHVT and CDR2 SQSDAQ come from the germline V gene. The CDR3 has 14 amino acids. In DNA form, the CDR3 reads TGTGCCAGCAGCTTTCACAGACGAAATGAAAAACTGTTTTTT. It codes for CASSFHRRNEKLFF.